This T cell receptor (beta chain) derives from a study of T cell responses to AZD1222 COVID-19 vaccine. Study-wide context: Second-dose intervals near 4 or 12 weeks were combined.

Only in-frame clones appear in the TCRdb table, and some are missing; sequencing was by immunoSEQ multiplex PCR. The data show under 130,000 clones, about 81% seen once. V was clipped by 1 base and J by 8 bases; unmatched bases: 6. Germline values: CDR1 SGHAT, CDR2 FQNNGV. The CDR3 length is 14 residues. Study results and limitations: Donors skewed white British and female; clonal diversity was possibly underestimated. Reports indicate that nearly half of spike-specific TCRs are directed at unmutated variant regions.

As concerns this clone: No antigen is known for it.

This chain uses TRBV11-2 with TRBJ1-2, with 8 positions matching TRBD1. Sequencing was performed on peripheral blood, taken on day 0 of AZD1222 vaccination. The TCR was taken from an adult in good health. The CDR3 sequence: CASSLGSGGWGYTF. For the CDR3, the DNA is TGTGCCAGCAGCTTAGGTTCAGGGGGCTGGGGCTACACCTTC.